This TCR beta chain was sequenced for a study of cytomegalovirus exposure and HLA in healthy donors. Study results and caveats: Reports indicate that TCR beta sequences accurately predicted the HLA-A and HLA-B alleles of most subjects. Indistinguishability led to the exclusion of some V segments, TRBV6-2 and TRBV6-3 included.

CDR3 size: 18 residues. The trim removed 0 bases at V and 10 bases at J, leaving 16 bases unmatched. Germline lookup yields CDR1 LGHNA and CDR2 YSLEER. Amplification used 60 Vbeta primers and 13 Jbeta primers. Profiling relied on immunoSEQ multiplex PCR, and the TCRdb table lists in-frame clones only, not all of them. The table records about 52,000 clones, approximately 70% of them present only once. In the case of this clone: What it recognizes is unknown.

This sequence was found in a man younger than 35 in good health and CMV-seronegative. This rearrangement joins TRBV4-3 to TRBJ2-1; 9 nucleotides align to TRBD2. The sequenced material came from PBMCs. CDR3 bases: TGCGCCAGCAGCCAAGAGGTCCCTAGCGGGACGAGGGGAGCGGAGCAGTTCTTC. Protein sequence: CASSQEVPSGTRGAEQFF.